This T cell receptor beta chain was obtained from a study of blood T cell repertoires in COVID-19. Here immunoSEQ multiplex PCR was the method, and the copy in TCRdb shows in-frame clones only, minus some. The data contain 250,000 to 350,000 clones, about 88% of them singletons. CDR1 and CDR2 from the germline V gene are MNHEY and SMNVEV (reference sequence). Trimming removed 8 bases from V and 4 bases from J, with 11 bases in between. The CDR3 runs to 12 residues. Those enrolled in Seattle joined during active infection and were followed longitudinally afterward. The TCR comes from a human donor with COVID-19, enrolled during active disease. The donor label of this sample is uncertain. The chain couples TRBV27 to TRBJ2-5; no definite D call. Sequencing was done on a sample of peripheral blood. The CDR3: CASGGLAETQYF. The CDR3, as DNA: TGTGCCAGCGGCGGCCTGGCAGAGACCCAGTACTTC.